One and the same sample provided the 19 T cell receptor beta chains below, sequenced in a study of blood T cell repertoires in COVID-19. Sequencing used immunoSEQ multiplex PCR; TCRdb keeps in-frame clones, though not all of them. The sample lists 180,000 or so clones, roughly 80% occurring once. What was sequenced was peripheral blood. All receptors come from a man aged 45-65 years who had recovered from COVID-19.

This clone appeared once. The V gene is TRBV11-3, the J gene TRBJ2-1; D remains ambiguous. In germline, CDR1 is SGHNT, CDR2 YENEEA. The CDR3 spans 13 residues. The V end was cut by 5 bases, the J end by 7 bases, with 12 bases between. The CDR3, as DNA: TGTGCCAGCAGCCGCCGTTGGCGGAATGAGCAGTTCTTC. It encodes CASSRRWRNEQFF.

This chain connects TRBV18 to TRBJ2-7; D is possibly TRBD2 (5 bases). CDR1 KGHSH and CDR2 LQKENI come from the germline V gene. The CDR3 extends over 15 amino acids. Deletions cut 0 bases from V and 4 bases from J, with 13 bases between. The CDR3 here is CASSPPNGGEYEQYF. For the CDR3, the DNA is TGTGCCAGCTCACCACCAAACGGTGGGGAGTACGAGCAGTACTTC.

This clone has a handful of counts. The rearrangement joins TRBV24-1 to TRBJ2-1; 8 nucleotides align to TRBD2. This CDR3 is 14 amino acids long. Germline CDR1 and CDR2: KGHDR and SFDVKD. V lost 7 bases, J lost 7 bases, and 8 bases stayed unmatched. CDR3 nucleotides: TGTGCCACCAGCCCCGGGGGGGCGGTTAATGAGCAGTTCTTC. Its translation: CATSPGGAVNEQFF.

In this sample, this clone turned up once. The chain links TRBV10-3 to TRBJ2-3; 9 bases are shared with TRBD1. The germline V gene has CDR1 ENHRY and CDR2 SYGVKD. The CDR3 totals 15 residues. J gave up 2 bases and V 6 bases, and 6 bases lay outside the gene matches. CDR3 in DNA: TGTGCCATCAGCATCGACAGGGGGTTCACAGATACGCAGTATTTT. Encoded protein: CAISIDRGFTDTQYF.

This clone has more than one count but fewer than ten. V and J are TRBV19 and TRBJ1-5; 8 bases match TRBD1. The CDR3 is 13 amino acids. The germline V gene encodes CDR1 LNHDA and CDR2 SQIVND (reference sequence). J was trimmed by 11 bases and V by 5 bases; bases with no gene match: 8. CDR3 bases: TGTGCCAGTAGTGGACAGGGAGTTGGGGCCCAGCATTTT. This translates into CASSGQGVGAQHF. The full variable domain, with the rest looked up from reference TRBV19 and TRBJ1-5, is DGGITQSPKYLFRKEGQNVTLSCEQNLNHDAMYWYRQDPGQGLRLIYYSQIVNDFQKGDIAEGYSVSREKKESFPLTVTSAQKNPTAFYLCASSGQGVGAQHFGDGTRLSIL.

This sequence joins TRBV24-1 and TRBJ1-3, with 11 positions matching TRBD1. J was trimmed by 2 bases and V by 2 bases; bases with no gene match: 4. Germline V gene sequence: CDR1 KGHDR, CDR2 SFDVKD. The CDR3 length is 17 residues. The CDR3 loop reads CATSDWTGGNAGNTIYF. The DNA of the CDR3 is TGTGCCACCAGTGATTGGACAGGGGGCAACGCTGGAAACACCATATATTTT.

The chain combines TRBV2 with TRBJ1-6, with D possibly matching TRBD1 (6 bases). The ends were cut back, 2 bases at V and 14 bases at J, with 22 bases in the middle. This CDR3 is 16 amino acids long. From germline, CDR1 is SNHLY and CDR2 FYNNEI. The CDR3 DNA is TGTGCCAGCAGTGAAAGTGAGGCGTCAGGGGTAGCGTCCCTCCACTTT. Its protein product is CASSESEASGVASLHF.

This clone was observed a few times. The CDR3 loop reads CSTPGGLPVYNEQFF. For the CDR3, the DNA is TGCAGCACCCCAGGAGGGTTACCGGTCTACAATGAGCAGTTCTTC. The chain recombines TRBV29-1 with TRBJ2-1; D is possibly TRBD2 (6 bases). The CDR3 extends over 15 amino acids. V lost 8 bases and J lost 3, with 20 bases in between. Germline-derived CDR1 and CDR2 are SQVTM and ANQGSEA.

The rearrangement joins TRBV6-5 to TRBJ2-7; 7 bases match TRBD1. Trimming took 5 bases from V and 2 from J; bases not matched to a gene: 9. Germline V gene sequence: CDR1 MNHEY, CDR2 SVGAGI. CDR3 length equals 15 residues. As DNA, the CDR3 is TGTGCCAGCAGTCCACAGGGGCTCTCCCCCTACGAGCAGTACTTC. Amino acids: CASSPQGLSPYEQYF.

This clone appeared a single time. The J gene is TRBJ2-3, the V gene TRBV7-8, with 7 bases lining up with TRBD2. Trimming at V came to 5 bases and at J to 0 bases, leaving 17 bases not matched to a gene. From germline, CDR1 is SGHVS and CDR2 FQNEAQ. This CDR3 comprises 19 residues. The CDR3, as DNA: TGTGCCAGCAGCCCAAACCCCGCCGGGGTTAGCGGGAGCACAGATACGCAGTATTTT. Protein product: CASSPNPAGVSGSTDTQYF.

The rearrangement joins TRBV7-2 to TRBJ2-7; 7 bases line up with TRBD2. V lost 3 bases, J lost 6 bases, and 8 bases stayed unmatched. The length of the CDR3 is 14 residues. Germline lookup yields CDR1 SGHTA and CDR2 FQGNSA. CDR3 DNA: TGTGCCAGCAGCTTGGGGGGAGGGGCTCGCGAGCAGTACTTC. It specifies CASSLGGGAREQYF.

Only a few counts were recorded for this clone. The chain uses TRBV19 and TRBJ1-1; TRBD1 might be the D (6 bases). Germline CDR1 LNHDA, CDR2 SQIVND (reference sequence). The CDR3 spans 18 residues. V was clipped by 5 bases and J by 0 bases, with 22 bases between them. The DNA for the CDR3 is TGTGCCAGTAGTCCTCGGAACAGGTTAGGGACATTGAACACTGAAGCTTTCTTT. This encodes CASSPRNRLGTLNTEAFF.

The V call is TRBV7-9, the J call TRBJ1-6, with D perhaps matching TRBD1 (5 bases). The CDR3 covers 16 residues. The ends were cut back, 2 bases at V and 4 bases at J, with 12 bases in the middle. Germline V CDR1 and CDR2: SEHNR, FQNEAQ (reference sequence). CDR3 coding DNA: TGTGCCAGCAGCTTATCGAGACAGATATATAATTCACCCCTCCACTTT. This translates into CASSLSRQIYNSPLHF.

This sequence joins TRBV2 and TRBJ1-5; 7 bases fit TRBD1. Looked up from germline, CDR1 is SNHLY and CDR2 is FYNNEI. This CDR3 region has 13 residues. V was pared by 7 bases and J by 5 bases, with 5 bases of the junction left unmatched. The CDR3 protein is CASTRDRDQPQHF. The CDR3 DNA is TGTGCCAGCACCCGGGACAGAGATCAGCCCCAGCATTTT. The full variable domain, completed using reference TRBV2 and TRBJ1-5, is EPEVTQTPSHQVTQMGQEVILRCVPISNHLYFYWYRQILGQKVEFLVSFYNNEISEKSEIFDDQFSVERPDGSNFTLKIRSTKLEDSAMYFCASTRDRDQPQHFGDGTRLSIL.

This clone is a singleton in its sample. V and J are TRBV18 and TRBJ2-3, with D unresolved. Germline V lookup: CDR1 KGHSH, CDR2 LQKENI. The CDR3 is 14 residues long. The ends were cut back, 2 bases at V and 0 bases at J, with 6 bases in the middle. CDR3 protein: CASSPTVSTDTQYF. The CDR3 coding sequence is TGTGCCAGCTCACCAACAGTTAGCACAGATACGCAGTATTTT.

This clone was counted once. V and J are TRBV9 and TRBJ2-3, with 10 bases that match TRBD1. CDR3 size: 17 residues. V gave up 3 bases and J gave up 4 bases; unmatched junction bases: 11. From germline, CDR1 is SGDLS and CDR2 YYNGEE. This chain's CDR3 is CASSGRQGAIPSDTQYF. For the CDR3, the DNA is TGTGCCAGCAGCGGTCGACAGGGGGCGATACCATCAGATACGCAGTATTTT.

CDR3 residues: CASSQEPASGTYNEQFF. The DNA of the CDR3 is TGCGCCAGCAGCCAAGAACCGGCTAGCGGTACCTACAATGAGCAGTTCTTC. The chain recombines TRBV4-3 with TRBJ2-1, with 7 bases matching TRBD2. The ends lost 0 bases at V and 2 bases at J; junction bases unmatched: 7. Per the germline V gene, CDR1 is LGHNA and CDR2 is YSLEER. The CDR3 is 17 residues long.

The chain combines TRBV30 with TRBJ2-2; D is unresolved. Trimming shortened V by 1 base and J by 5 bases, and 14 bases separated the two germline ends. The CDR3 loop spans 15 amino acids. Germline loops: CDR1 GTSNPN, CDR2 SVGIG (reference sequence). CDR3: CAWSAGLGETGELFF. CDR3 DNA: TGTGCCTGGAGTGCCGGGTTAGGAGAAACCGGGGAGCTGTTTTTT.

The V and J genes are TRBV25-1 and TRBJ2-3; D perhaps matches TRBD2 (5 bases). The CDR3 has 14 residues. Deletions cut 4 bases from V and 6 bases from J, with 14 bases between. CDR1 and CDR2 from the germline V gene are MGHDK and SYGVNS. The CDR3 bases are TGTGCCAGCAGTGCTGGACTTCTAAGTGATACGCAGTATTTT. Translating it yields CASSAGLLSDTQYF.